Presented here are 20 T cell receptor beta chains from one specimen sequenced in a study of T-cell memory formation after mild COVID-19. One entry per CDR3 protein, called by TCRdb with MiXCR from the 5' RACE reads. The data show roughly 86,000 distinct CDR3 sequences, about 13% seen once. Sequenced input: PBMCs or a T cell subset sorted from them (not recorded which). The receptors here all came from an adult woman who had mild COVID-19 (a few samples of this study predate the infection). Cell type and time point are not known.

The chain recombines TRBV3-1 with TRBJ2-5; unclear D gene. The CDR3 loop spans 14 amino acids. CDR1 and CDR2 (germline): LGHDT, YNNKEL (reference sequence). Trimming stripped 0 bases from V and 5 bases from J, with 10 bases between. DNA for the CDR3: TGTGCCAGCAGCCAAGAAGATAGCAGTGAGACCCAGTACTTC. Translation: CASSQEDSSETQYF.

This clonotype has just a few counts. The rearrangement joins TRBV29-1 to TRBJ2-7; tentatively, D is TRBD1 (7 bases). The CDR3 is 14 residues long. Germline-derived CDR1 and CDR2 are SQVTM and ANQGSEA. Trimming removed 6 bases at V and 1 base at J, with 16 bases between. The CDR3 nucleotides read TGCAGCGTCGAGACGGCAGGGGGGTCCTACGAGCAGTACTTC. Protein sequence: CSVETAGGSYEQYF.

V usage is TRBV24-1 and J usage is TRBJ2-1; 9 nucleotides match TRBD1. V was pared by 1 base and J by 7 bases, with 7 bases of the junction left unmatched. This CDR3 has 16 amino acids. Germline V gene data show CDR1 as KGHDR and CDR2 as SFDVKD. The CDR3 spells CATSDFLGQGMNEQFF. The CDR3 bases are TGTGCCACCAGTGATTTTTTGGGACAGGGAATGAATGAGCAGTTCTTC.

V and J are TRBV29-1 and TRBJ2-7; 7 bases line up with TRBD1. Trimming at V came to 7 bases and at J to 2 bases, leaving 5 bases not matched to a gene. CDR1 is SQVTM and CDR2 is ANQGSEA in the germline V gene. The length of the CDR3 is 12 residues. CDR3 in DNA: TGCAGCGCTGCGACAGGGCCCTACGAGCAGTACTTC. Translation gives CSAATGPYEQYF.

CDR3 DNA: TGCGCCAGCAGCCAAGATGGAGAGCCTAGCATCGTGGAGCAGTACTTC. Amino acid sequence: CASSQDGEPSIVEQYF. The rearrangement joins TRBV4-1 to TRBJ2-7, with a weak D call TRBD2 (5 bases). Germline V gene sequence: CDR1 MGHRA, CDR2 YSYEKL. This CDR3 is built from 16 residues. Trimming stripped 0 bases from V and 7 bases from J, with 19 bases between.

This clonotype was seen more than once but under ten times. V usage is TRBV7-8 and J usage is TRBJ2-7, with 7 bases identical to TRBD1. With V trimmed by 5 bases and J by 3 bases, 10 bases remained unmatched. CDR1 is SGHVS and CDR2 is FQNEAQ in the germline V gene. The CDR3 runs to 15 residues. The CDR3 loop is CASSPATGFLYEQYF. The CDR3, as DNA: TGTGCCAGCAGCCCGGCGACAGGGTTCCTCTACGAGCAGTACTTC.

The CDR3, as DNA: TGCAGTGCTAGAGAATTGGGGGAGCTGTTTTTT. Translation gives CSARELGELFF. V gene TRBV20-1 combines with J gene TRBJ2-2; D gene unclear. Germline CDR1 DFQATT, CDR2 SNEGSKA (reference sequence). The CDR3 covers 11 residues. V was cut by 0 bases and J by 8 bases, with 4 bases left in between.

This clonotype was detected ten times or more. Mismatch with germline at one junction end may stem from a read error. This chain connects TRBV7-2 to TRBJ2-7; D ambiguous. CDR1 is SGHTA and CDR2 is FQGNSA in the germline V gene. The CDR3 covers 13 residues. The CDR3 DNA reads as TGCGCCAGCAGCTTGGACCCAAGTTACGAGCAGTACTTC. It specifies CASSLDPSYEQYF.

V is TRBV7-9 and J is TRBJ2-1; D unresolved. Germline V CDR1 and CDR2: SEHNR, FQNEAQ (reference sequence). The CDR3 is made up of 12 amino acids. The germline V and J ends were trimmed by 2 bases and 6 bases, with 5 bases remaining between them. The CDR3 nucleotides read TGTGCCAGCAGCTTACAGGCCAATGAGCAGTTCTTC. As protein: CASSLQANEQFF.

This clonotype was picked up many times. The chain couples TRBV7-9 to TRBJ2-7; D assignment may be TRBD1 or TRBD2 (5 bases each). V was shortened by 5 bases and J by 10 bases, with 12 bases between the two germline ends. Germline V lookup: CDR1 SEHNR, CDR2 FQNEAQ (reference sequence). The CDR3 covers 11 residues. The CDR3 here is CASSKGRQQYF. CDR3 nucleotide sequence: TGTGCCAGCAGCAAGGGACGCCAACAGTACTTC. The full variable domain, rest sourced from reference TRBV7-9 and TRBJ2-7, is DTGVSQNPRHKITKRGQNVTFRCDPISEHNRLYWYRQTLGQGPEFLTYFQNEAQLEKSRLLSDRFSAERPKGSFSTLEIQRTEQGDSAMYLCASSKGRQQYFGPGTRLTVT.

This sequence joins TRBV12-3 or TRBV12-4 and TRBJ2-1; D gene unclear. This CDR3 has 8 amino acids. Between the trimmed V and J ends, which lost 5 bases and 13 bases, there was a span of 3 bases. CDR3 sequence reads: CASSPQFF. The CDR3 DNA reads TGTGCCAGCAGTCCTCAGTTCTTC.

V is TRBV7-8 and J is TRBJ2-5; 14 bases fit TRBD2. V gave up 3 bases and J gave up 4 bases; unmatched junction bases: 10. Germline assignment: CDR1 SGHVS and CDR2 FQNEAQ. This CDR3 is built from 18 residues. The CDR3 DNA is TGTGCCAGCAGCTTCTTATTGACTAGCGGGGGGGCCGTAGAGACCCAGTACTTC. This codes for CASSFLLTSGGAVETQYF.

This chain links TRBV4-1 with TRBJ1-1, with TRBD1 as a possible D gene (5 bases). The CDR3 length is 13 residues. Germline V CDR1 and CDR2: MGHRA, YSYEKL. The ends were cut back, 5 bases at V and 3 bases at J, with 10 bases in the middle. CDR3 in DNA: TGCGCCAGCAGCTCCGAGGGGCACACTGAAGCTTTCTTT. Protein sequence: CASSSEGHTEAFF.

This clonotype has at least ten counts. This chain's CDR3 is CASSPHEREPFTDTQYF. In DNA form, the CDR3 reads TGCGCCAGCAGCCCGCATGAGCGGGAGCCCTTCACAGATACGCAGTATTTT. The rearrangement joins TRBV4-1 to TRBJ2-3; 8 nucleotides align to TRBD2. With V trimmed by 4 bases and J by 2 bases, 11 bases remained unmatched. The CDR3 spans 17 residues. CDR1 is MGHRA and CDR2 is YSYEKL in the germline V gene.

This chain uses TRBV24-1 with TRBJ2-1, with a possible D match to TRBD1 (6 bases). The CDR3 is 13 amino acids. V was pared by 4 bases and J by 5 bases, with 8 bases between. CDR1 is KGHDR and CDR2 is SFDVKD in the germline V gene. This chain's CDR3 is CATSDGQNNEQFF. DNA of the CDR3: TGTGCCACCAGTGACGGACAGAACAATGAGCAGTTCTTC.

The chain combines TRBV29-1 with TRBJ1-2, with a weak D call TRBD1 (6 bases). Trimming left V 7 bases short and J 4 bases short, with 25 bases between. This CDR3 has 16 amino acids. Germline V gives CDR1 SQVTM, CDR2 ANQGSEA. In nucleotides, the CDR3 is TGCAGCGCCGTGGGTGATACAGGGTCGCCTCCCTATGGCTACACCTTC. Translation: CSAVGDTGSPPYGYTF.

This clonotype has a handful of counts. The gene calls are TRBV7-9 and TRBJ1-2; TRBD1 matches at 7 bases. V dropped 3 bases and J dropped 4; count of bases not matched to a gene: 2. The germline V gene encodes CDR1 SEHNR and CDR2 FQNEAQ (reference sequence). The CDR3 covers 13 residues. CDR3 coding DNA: TGTGCCAGCAGCTTTCAGGGGGGCTATGGCTACACCTTC. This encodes CASSFQGGYGYTF.

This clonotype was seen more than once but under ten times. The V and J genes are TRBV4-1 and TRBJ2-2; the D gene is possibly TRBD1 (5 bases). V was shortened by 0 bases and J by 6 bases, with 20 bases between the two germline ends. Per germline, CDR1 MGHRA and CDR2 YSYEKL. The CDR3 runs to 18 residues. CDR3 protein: CASSQEYLGPGSSGELFF. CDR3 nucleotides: TGCGCCAGCAGCCAAGAATATTTGGGGCCTGGTTCGTCCGGGGAGCTGTTTTTT.

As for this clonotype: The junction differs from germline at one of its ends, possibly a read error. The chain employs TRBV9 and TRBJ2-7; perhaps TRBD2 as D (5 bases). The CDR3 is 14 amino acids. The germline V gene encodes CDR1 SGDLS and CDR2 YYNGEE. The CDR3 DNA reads TGTGCCAGCTGCCGGGGAGAGGGCTCCCACGAGCAGTACTTC. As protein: CASCRGEGSHEQYF.

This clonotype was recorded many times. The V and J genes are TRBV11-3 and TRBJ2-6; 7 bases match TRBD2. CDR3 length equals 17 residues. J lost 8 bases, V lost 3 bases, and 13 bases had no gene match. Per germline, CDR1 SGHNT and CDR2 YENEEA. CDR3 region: CASSFSGGYSETNVLTF. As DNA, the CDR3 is TGTGCCAGCAGCTTTTCGGGGGGTTATTCGGAAACCAACGTCCTGACTTTC. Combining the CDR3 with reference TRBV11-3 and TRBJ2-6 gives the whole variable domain EAGVVQSPRYKIIEKKQPVAFWCNPISGHNTLYWYLQNLGQGPELLIRYENEEAVDDSQLPKDRFSAERLKGVDSTLKIQPAELGDSAVYLCASSFSGGYSETNVLTFGAGSRLTVL.